The 20 T cell receptor beta chains below all came from one sample that was sequenced in a study of radiotherapy plus CTLA-4 blockade in lung cancer. TCRdb keeps only in-frame clones here, not all; method: immunoSEQ multiplex PCR. The profile shows 95,000 to 150,000 clones, approximately 90% of them singletons. The starting material was peripheral blood, obtained from a patient treated with radiotherapy plus ipilimumab. The receptor set was obtained from a human donor with non-small cell lung cancer that progressed on radiotherapy plus ipilimumab.

V is TRBV18 and J is TRBJ1-1, with 10 bases identical to TRBD1. V was pared by 4 bases and J by 1 base, with 6 bases of the junction left unmatched. CDR1 and CDR2 from the germline V gene are KGHSH and LQKENI. This CDR3 contains 16 residues. As DNA, the CDR3 is TGTGCCAGCTCACTTGGGACAGGGGTAGGGAACACTGAAGCTTTCTTT. It encodes CASSLGTGVGNTEAFF.

The rearrangement joins TRBV9 to TRBJ2-3; D is undetermined. The germline gives CDR1 SGDLS, CDR2 YYNGEE. Trimming shortened V by 0 bases and J by 1 base, and 3 bases separated the two germline ends. The CDR3 is made up of 13 amino acids. CDR3 sequence reads: CASSVVGTDTQYF. The CDR3 DNA is TGTGCCAGCAGCGTAGTCGGCACAGATACGCAGTATTTT.

DNA for the CDR3: TGTGCCAGCAGCGTGGGTCTGGCGGGATTAACAGATACGCAGTATTTT. It translates to CASSVGLAGLTDTQYF. This chain uses TRBV9 with TRBJ2-3; maybe TRBD2 (6 bases). This CDR3 region has 16 residues. The germline gives CDR1 SGDLS, CDR2 YYNGEE. The V end lost 2 bases, the J end lost 3 bases, and 16 bases lay between the germline ends.

The gene calls are TRBV6-5 and TRBJ2-1; D gene ambiguous. The V end was cut by 3 bases, the J end by 5 bases, with 14 bases between. Germline V lookup: CDR1 MNHEY, CDR2 SVGAGI. This CDR3 region has 15 residues. Here the CDR3 reads CASSYNDNRDNEQFF. CDR3 DNA: TGTGCCAGCAGTTATAACGATAACCGCGACAATGAGCAGTTCTTC.

This clone came up once. The chain has TRBV11-2 and TRBJ1-1, with TRBD1 as a possible D gene (6 bases). This CDR3 is 16 amino acids long. Deletions cut 3 bases from V and 0 bases from J, with 14 bases between. The germline CDR1 and CDR2 sequences are SGHAT and FQNNGV. In nucleotides, the CDR3 is TGTGCCAGCAGCTTTGCAGGGGCGGTAATGAACACTGAAGCTTTCTTT. Its protein product is CASSFAGAVMNTEAFF.

The J gene is TRBJ2-7, the V gene TRBV6-1; maybe TRBD1 (6 bases). CDR3 length equals 13 residues. V was shortened by 5 bases and J by 4 bases, with 12 bases between the two germline ends. Germline V gene data show CDR1 as MNHNS and CDR2 as SASEGT. CDR3 residues: CASSRDTQYEQYF. The CDR3 nucleotides are TGTGCCAGCAGTCGGGACACCCAATACGAGCAGTACTTC.

This clone was seen once. The chain employs TRBV9 and TRBJ2-7, with 7 bases matching TRBD2. Looked up from germline, CDR1 is SGDLS and CDR2 is YYNGEE. The length of the CDR3 is 16 residues. J gave up 1 base and V 0 bases, and 7 bases lay outside the gene matches. For the CDR3, the DNA is TGTGCCAGCAGCGTAGGGCATGCGGGAGAGTCCTACGAGCAGTACTTC. Translating it yields CASSVGHAGESYEQYF.

V gene TRBV2 combines with J gene TRBJ1-5; D is undetermined. The germline V gene encodes CDR1 SNHLY and CDR2 FYNNEI. CDR3 length: 12 amino acids. V was clipped by 6 bases and J by 3 bases, with 6 bases between them. Here the CDR3 reads CASRKYNQPQHF. The CDR3 DNA reads TGTGCCAGCAGGAAGTACAATCAGCCCCAGCATTTT.

This chain links TRBV11-2 with TRBJ2-3; 10 bases are shared with TRBD2. The V segment lost 1 base and the J segment 8 bases; nucleotides outside the gene matches: 3. CDR3 size: 14 residues. The V gene's germline CDR1 is SGHAT and CDR2 FQNNGV. CDR3 protein: CASSLVAGGSTQYF. DNA of the CDR3: TGTGCCAGCAGCTTAGTAGCGGGAGGAAGTACGCAGTATTTT.

V and J are TRBV5-4 and TRBJ2-3, with 11 bases fitting TRBD2. Germline CDR1 SGHNT, CDR2 YYREEE (reference sequence). The CDR3 is 14 residues long. With V trimmed by 1 base and J by 9 bases, 4 bases remained unmatched. CDR3: CASSLTSGRDTQYF. The DNA for the CDR3 is TGTGCCAGCAGCTTGACTAGCGGGAGAGACACGCAGTATTTT.

This chain links TRBV5-4 with TRBJ2-2; D may correspond to TRBD1 or TRBD2 (5 bases each). The CDR3 runs 15 residues. The germline CDR1 and CDR2 sequences are SGHNT and YYREEE (reference sequence). The V end lost 4 bases, the J end lost 2 bases, and 12 bases lay between the germline ends. This CDR3 reads CASSVGTDNTGELFF. In DNA, the CDR3 is TGTGCCAGCAGCGTCGGGACGGATAACACCGGGGAGCTGTTTTTT.

Concerning this clone itself: The sample holds other DNA sequences that translate to the same CDR3. This chain links TRBV5-4 with TRBJ2-1; tentative D call: TRBD2 (5 bases). Per germline, CDR1 SGHNT and CDR2 YYREEE (reference sequence). The CDR3 sequence is 14 residues long. V was cut by 0 bases and J by 7 bases, with 11 bases left in between. This chain's CDR3 is CASSLVTRGNEQFF. Written as DNA, the CDR3 is TGTGCCAGCAGCTTGGTTACTAGAGGGAATGAGCAGTTCTTC.

J is TRBJ1-2 and V is TRBV19, with D possibly matching TRBD1 (5 bases). V was shortened by 3 bases and J by 2 bases, with 16 bases between the two germline ends. The CDR3 is made up of 16 amino acids. Germline lookup yields CDR1 LNHDA and CDR2 SQIVND (reference sequence). The CDR3 DNA follows: TGTGCCAGTAGTATTCTTGGGACCGGGGCCAACTATGGCTACACCTTC. Amino acids: CASSILGTGANYGYTF.

In its sample, this clone was seen once. The chain carries TRBV2 and TRBJ2-1; D is ambiguous. The V gene's germline CDR1 is SNHLY and CDR2 FYNNEI. This CDR3 is 15 amino acids long. The V and J ends lost 6 bases and 7 bases respectively, with 19 bases between them. CDR3 bases: TGTGCCAGCAGCCAGGACGCCCCAGGTGCGAATGAGCAGTTCTTC. This codes for CASSQDAPGANEQFF.

This sequence joins TRBV11-2 and TRBJ1-2, with 9 bases lining up with TRBD1. The ends lost 5 bases at V and 3 bases at J; junction bases unmatched: 7. CDR3 size: 15 residues. In germline, CDR1 is SGHAT, CDR2 FQNNGV. The CDR3: CASSLDRGVDYGYTF. The CDR3 coding sequence is TGTGCCAGCAGCCTCGACAGGGGGGTGGACTATGGCTACACCTTC.

V and J are TRBV5-1 and TRBJ2-5, with D perhaps assigned TRBD1 or TRBD2 (5 bases each). Germline V gene sequence: CDR1 SGHRS, CDR2 YFSETQ. The CDR3 totals 14 residues. Trimming removed 0 bases from V and 5 bases from J, with 11 bases in between. CDR3 DNA sequence: TGCGCCAGCAGCTTGGGCTCCGGGGCGGAGACCCAGTACTTC. Protein sequence: CASSLGSGAETQYF.

The chain uses TRBV2 and TRBJ2-5, with 9 bases aligning to TRBD2. CDR1 is SNHLY and CDR2 is FYNNEI in the germline V gene. This CDR3 is 17 amino acids long. V shed 6 bases, J shed 6 bases, and the junction held 17 bases outside the gene matches. The DNA for the CDR3 is TGTGCCAGCAGCATCGCATCACCGGGACTAGCCAAGAAGACCCAGTACTTC. This encodes CASSIASPGLAKKTQYF.

The chain carries TRBV25-1 and TRBJ1-2, with D possibly matching TRBD1 (6 bases). V lost 2 bases, J lost 0 bases, and 13 bases lay in between. The germline CDR1 and CDR2 sequences are MGHDK and SYGVNS. The CDR3 totals 16 residues. This CDR3 reads CASSEGGATTNYGYTF. Here the CDR3 DNA reads TGTGCCAGCAGTGAAGGGGGCGCGACTACTAACTATGGCTACACCTTC.

The chain employs TRBV4-2 and TRBJ2-1; TRBD1 matches at 8 bases. CDR3 length: 18 residues. With 0 bases clipped from V and 6 bases from J, the junction kept 13 bases outside the gene matches. Germline V CDR1 and CDR2: LGHNA, YNFKEQ. CDR3 DNA: TGTGCCAGCAGCCAAGAGGGTGCAGGGGGCTATGTTAGCAATGAGCAGTTCTTC. It translates to CASSQEGAGGYVSNEQFF.

This clone was counted between two and nine times. The V gene is TRBV18, the J gene TRBJ2-7; D remains unclear. V gave up 1 base and J gave up 7 bases, with 8 bases separating them. CDR1 KGHSH and CDR2 LQKENI come from the germline V gene. The length of the CDR3 is 12 residues. CDR3 residues: CASSPQGWEQYF. DNA for the CDR3: TGTGCCAGCTCACCACAGGGTTGGGAGCAGTACTTC.